Below, 27 T cell receptor beta chains from the same sample are listed, as sequenced in a study of blood T cell repertoires in COVID-19. Sequenced by immunoSEQ multiplex PCR; TCRdb stores in-frame clones only, minus some. The data show approximately 250,000 clones, 88% seen once. Sequencing used PBMCs or T cells enriched from blood (not recorded which). The receptors originated from a woman aged 40 to 55 who had been exposed to COVID-19.

The V call is TRBV4-2, the J call TRBJ1-1, with D unclear. The CDR3 contains 14 residues. V dropped 0 bases and J dropped 1 base, with 6 bases sitting between them. Germline values: CDR1 LGHNA, CDR2 YNFKEQ. The CDR3 loop is CASSQDRENTEAFF. CDR3 in DNA: TGTGCCAGCAGCCAAGACCGGGAGAACACTGAAGCTTTCTTT.

The rearrangement joins TRBV5-8 to TRBJ2-7; 7 bases agree with TRBD1. Germline V gene lookup returns CDR1 SGHTS and CDR2 YDEGEE. The V and J ends lost 4 bases and 3 bases, in that order; junction bases with no gene match: 10. This CDR3 has 15 amino acids. CDR3 nucleotide sequence: TGTGCCAGCAGCCTTAACAACAGGGGTCTCTACGAGCAGTACTTC. Translation: CASSLNNRGLYEQYF.

The chain employs TRBV29-1 and TRBJ2-3; possibly TRBD2 for D (6 bases). Trimming shortened V by 0 bases and J by 5 bases, and 12 bases separated the two germline ends. Per the germline V gene, CDR1 is SQVTM and CDR2 is ANQGSEA. The CDR3 length is 14 residues. CDR3 coding DNA: TGCAGCGTTGAAGACGGGGGTGGGGTAGATACGCAGTATTTT. Amino acids: CSVEDGGGVDTQYF.

The chain couples TRBV4-2 to TRBJ1-2; D is perhaps TRBD1 (5 bases). Germline CDR1 LGHNA, CDR2 YNFKEQ. This CDR3 is built from 12 residues. The germline V and J ends were trimmed by 1 base and 7 bases, with 7 bases remaining between them. This CDR3 reads CASSQGQSGYTF. CDR3 coding DNA: TGTGCCAGCAGCCAAGGACAGTCTGGCTACACCTTC.

This CDR3 reads CASSYGGGTEAFF. The CDR3 region has the DNA TGTGCCAGCAGTTATGGGGGAGGAACTGAAGCTTTCTTT. The chain has TRBV6-2 or TRBV6-3 and TRBJ1-1, with a tentative D call TRBD1 (5 bases). V was trimmed by 3 bases and J by 5 bases, leaving 10 bases between them. The CDR3 is made up of 13 amino acids. CDR1 and CDR2 from the germline V gene are MNHEY and SVGEGT.

The genes are TRBV11-2 and TRBJ1-5; 8 positions match TRBD1. The CDR3 contains 17 residues. The junction had 9 bases not matched to a gene; V was cut back by 0 bases and J by 5 bases. Per germline, CDR1 SGHAT and CDR2 FQNNGV. CDR3 sequence (DNA): TGTGCCAGCAGCTTAGAGGACAGGGTTTTTCGGGATCAGCCCCAGCATTTT. Its translation: CASSLEDRVFRDQPQHF.

Here the CDR3 DNA reads TGCGCCAGCAGTGTGATCGAGCGGGGAAACACCGGGGAGCTGTTTTTT. This gives the protein CASSVIERGNTGELFF. The rearrangement uses TRBV5-1 and TRBJ2-2, with 7 nucleotides matching TRBD2. The CDR3 spans 16 residues. Losses at the gene ends were 5 bases for V and 2 bases for J; bases not matched to a gene: 9. CDR1 is SGHRS, CDR2 YFSETQ, per germline.

This chain connects TRBV4-2 to TRBJ1-5; 9 nucleotides match TRBD1. The CDR3 sequence is 15 residues long. Germline values: CDR1 LGHNA, CDR2 YNFKEQ. J was trimmed by 6 bases and V by 0 bases; bases with no gene match: 3. Here the CDR3 reads CASSQEGTGSQPQHF. The CDR3 DNA reads TGTGCCAGCAGCCAAGAGGGGACAGGGTCTCAGCCCCAGCATTTT.

J is TRBJ2-1 and V is TRBV28; perhaps TRBD2 as D (5 bases). Per the germline V gene, CDR1 is MDHEN and CDR2 is SYDVKM. The CDR3 covers 14 residues. The V gene lost 3 bases and the J gene lost 9 bases, with 15 bases spanning the gap. CDR3 amino acids: CASSFPTRGSEQFF. The CDR3 DNA sequence: TGTGCCAGCAGTTTTCCCACTAGAGGCAGTGAGCAGTTCTTC.

The CDR3 nucleotides are TGTGCCAGCAGCGACATGGGGGGCACCGGGGAGCTGTTTTTT. Translated, it gives CASSDMGGTGELFF. This chain joins TRBV7-9 and TRBJ2-2; possible D gene TRBD2, 6 bases. Per the germline V gene, CDR1 is SEHNR and CDR2 is FQNEAQ (reference sequence). V was pared by 5 bases and J by 4 bases, with 11 bases between. The CDR3 has 14 amino acids.

The rearrangement links TRBV7-9 to TRBJ2-7; the D is unclear. Per germline, CDR1 SEHNR and CDR2 FQNEAQ (reference sequence). This CDR3 is built from 15 residues. With 1 base removed from V and 1 base from J, the gap between germline ends came to 11 bases. The CDR3 nucleotides are TGTGCCAGCAGCTTAGTAGGCTACGGGTCCTACGAGCAGTACTTC. This translates into CASSLVGYGSYEQYF.

CDR3 bases: TGTGCCACCACCCCCGGGTTTGGGAACTATGGCTACACCTTC. It yields the protein CATTPGFGNYGYTF. The J gene is TRBJ1-2, the V gene TRBV15; no clear D. The CDR3 is 14 amino acids. Germline V lookup: CDR1 LNHNV, CDR2 YYDKDF (reference sequence). V was pared by 7 bases and J by 2 bases, with 14 bases between.

The V gene is TRBV7-9, the J gene TRBJ2-1; a possible D gene is TRBD2 (5 bases). The CDR3 consists of 16 residues. V lost 4 bases and J 0 bases, leaving 13 bases between the germline ends. CDR1 is SEHNR and CDR2 is FQNEAQ in the germline V gene (reference sequence). The CDR3 here is CASSSTRASSYNEQFF. The CDR3 DNA sequence: TGTGCCAGCAGCTCTACTAGGGCCAGCTCCTACAATGAGCAGTTCTTC. The full variable domain, its missing parts supplied by reference TRBV7-9 and TRBJ2-1, is DTGVSQNPRHKITKRGQNVTFRCDPISEHNRLYWYRQTLGQGPEFLTYFQNEAQLEKSRLLSDRFSAERPKGSFSTLEIQRTEQGDSAMYLCASSSTRASSYNEQFFGPGTRLTVL.

J is TRBJ1-1 and V is TRBV5-1; 7 bases are shared with TRBD1. The CDR3 has 17 amino acids. After removal of 5 bases from V and 0 bases from J, the junction contained 13 bases not matched to a gene. The V gene's germline CDR1 is SGHRS and CDR2 YFSETQ. This chain's CDR3 is CASSHTSGTDMNTEAFF. The CDR3 bases are TGCGCCAGCAGTCATACATCCGGGACAGACATGAACACTGAAGCTTTCTTT. The whole variable domain, remainder taken from reference TRBV5-1 and TRBJ1-1, is KAGVTQTPRYLIKTRGQQVTLSCSPISGHRSVSWYQQTPGQGLQFLFEYFSETQRNKGNFPGRFSGRQFSNSRSEMNVSTLELGDSALYLCASSHTSGTDMNTEAFFGQGTRLTVV.

The chain links TRBV2 to TRBJ1-4; 9 bases agree with TRBD1. The CDR3 spans 16 residues. V lost 4 bases, J lost 4 bases, and 7 bases stayed unmatched. Germline V gene lookup returns CDR1 SNHLY and CDR2 FYNNEI. This chain's CDR3 is CASSGHRGLSNEKLFF. For the CDR3, the DNA is TGTGCCAGCAGTGGCCACAGGGGGCTAAGTAATGAAAAACTGTTTTTT.

The sample holds one count of this clone. CDR3 sequence (DNA): TGTGCCTGTCTGGAATACGGTGGGGGGAAGAACACTGAAGCTTTCTTT. It yields the protein CACLEYGGGKNTEAFF. J is TRBJ1-1 and V is TRBV28; the D gene is possibly TRBD1 (5 bases). V was trimmed by 11 bases and J by 1 base, leaving 23 bases between them. Germline CDR1 reads MDHEN; CDR2 reads SYDVKM. This CDR3 is 16 amino acids long. The complete variable domain, with remaining parts taken from reference TRBV28 and TRBJ1-1, reads DVKVTQSSRYLVKRTGEKVFLECVQDMDHENMFWYRQDPGLGLRLIYFSYDVKMKEKGDIPEGYSVSREKKERFSLILESASTNQTSMYLCACLEYGGGKNTEAFFGQGTRLTVV.

This chain joins TRBV25-1 and TRBJ2-2; D may be TRBD1 (5 bases). Trimming took off 5 bases at V and 4 bases at J, with 11 bases between the two ends. Germline V CDR1 and CDR2: MGHDK, SYGVNS. The CDR3 totals 14 residues. The CDR3 loop reads CASSNWQGTGELFF. In nucleotides, the CDR3 is TGTGCCAGCAGTAATTGGCAGGGCACCGGGGAGCTGTTTTTT. Drawing the rest from reference TRBV25-1 and TRBJ2-2, the complete variable domain is EADIYQTPRYLVIGTGKKITLECSQTMGHDKMYWYQQDPGMELHLIHYSYGVNSTEKGDLSSESTVSRIRTEHFPLTLESARPSHTSQYLCASSNWQGTGELFFGEGSRLTVL.

This rearrangement joins TRBV6-5 to TRBJ2-3; no clear D gene. Germline V gives CDR1 MNHEY, CDR2 SVGAGI. The CDR3 totals 14 residues. Deletions cut 9 bases from V and 5 bases from J, with 18 bases between. CDR3 nucleotides: TGTGCCAGGCCCGGCCGGAACCACAGAGATACGCAGTATTTT. Its translation: CARPGRNHRDTQYF.

The table lists this clone with a count of one. The V call is TRBV9, the J call TRBJ2-2; 10 nucleotides match TRBD2. The germline V gene has CDR1 SGDLS and CDR2 YYNGEE. The CDR3 has 15 amino acids. V lost 4 bases to trimming and J lost 6 bases; unmatched junction nucleotides: 6. The CDR3 here is CASSTGTSVSGELFF. The CDR3 coding sequence is TGTGCCAGCAGCACGGGGACTAGCGTTTCCGGGGAGCTGTTTTTT.

This chain connects TRBV2 to TRBJ2-7; 9 bases line up with TRBD1. The germline V gene encodes CDR1 SNHLY and CDR2 FYNNEI. V shed 7 bases, J shed 5 bases, and the junction held 6 bases outside the gene matches. This CDR3 has 13 amino acids. In nucleotides, the CDR3 is TGTGCCAGCACCCAGGACAGGGGCCACGAGCAGTACTTC. It translates to CASTQDRGHEQYF. The complete variable domain, with remaining parts taken from reference TRBV2 and TRBJ2-7, reads EPEVTQTPSHQVTQMGQEVILRCVPISNHLYFYWYRQILGQKVEFLVSFYNNEISEKSEIFDDQFSVERPDGSNFTLKIRSTKLEDSAMYFCASTQDRGHEQYFGPGTRLTVT.

The chain is built from TRBV11-2 and TRBJ2-1; 12 bases map to TRBD2. Germline V gives CDR1 SGHAT, CDR2 FQNNGV. There are 14 residues in the CDR3. Unmatched junction bases numbered 3, after V lost 5 bases and J lost 7 bases. The CDR3 DNA follows: TGTGCCAGCAGCCTAGCGGGAGGGAGGAATGAGCAGTTCTTC. Translation: CASSLAGGRNEQFF.

This chain links TRBV11-3 with TRBJ1-4; D is unresolved. V gave up 5 bases and J gave up 5 bases, with 6 bases separating them. The CDR3 has 12 residues. Germline lookup yields CDR1 SGHNT and CDR2 YENEEA. CDR3 residues: CASSPPNEKLFF. The CDR3 DNA sequence: TGTGCCAGCAGCCCCCCAAATGAAAAACTGTTTTTT. Combining the CDR3 with reference TRBV11-3 and TRBJ1-4 gives the whole variable domain EAGVVQSPRYKIIEKKQPVAFWCNPISGHNTLYWYLQNLGQGPELLIRYENEEAVDDSQLPKDRFSAERLKGVDSTLKIQPAELGDSAVYLCASSPPNEKLFFGSGTQLSVL.

The chain recombines TRBV7-8 with TRBJ1-2; no clear D. The CDR3 length is 15 residues. V lost 0 bases and J 0 bases, leaving 8 bases between the germline ends. Germline V CDR1 and CDR2: SGHVS, FQNEAQ. The CDR3 here is CASSLAGQTNYGYTF. The CDR3 nucleotides read TGTGCCAGCAGCTTAGCTGGCCAGACTAACTATGGCTACACCTTC.

CDR3 DNA sequence: TGTGCCAGCAGCTTTCGAACTAGCGGGCAAGAGACCCAGTACTTC. It translates to CASSFRTSGQETQYF. The rearrangement uses TRBV13 and TRBJ2-5, with 9 bases lining up with TRBD2. Germline CDR1 and CDR2: PRHDT and FYEKMQ (reference sequence). This CDR3 is 15 amino acids long. V gave up 3 bases and J gave up 2 bases; unmatched junction bases: 4.

This clone came up a few times. V and J are TRBV4-3 and TRBJ2-3; 9 bases agree with TRBD2. Losses at the gene ends were 0 bases for V and 1 base for J; bases not matched to a gene: 5. CDR1 is LGHNA and CDR2 is YSLEER in the germline V gene. CDR3 length equals 17 residues. CDR3 sequence (DNA): TGCGCCAGCAGCCAAGATATGGCTAGCGGGGGCACAGATACGCAGTATTTT. This codes for CASSQDMASGGTDTQYF.

The chain combines TRBV7-2 with TRBJ2-3, with D hard to call. This CDR3 is built from 14 residues. V lost 2 bases, J lost 4 bases, and 10 bases lay in between. Germline V gene lookup returns CDR1 SGHTA and CDR2 FQGNSA. The CDR3 region is CASSLISPADTQYF. Written as DNA, the CDR3 is TGTGCCAGCAGCTTAATTTCACCGGCAGATACGCAGTATTTT.

This clone has ten or more counts. The chain joins TRBV19 to TRBJ1-1; 7 nucleotides match TRBD1. Germline loops: CDR1 LNHDA, CDR2 SQIVND (reference sequence). The CDR3 covers 13 residues. V shed 10 bases, J shed 0 bases, and the junction held 5 bases outside the gene matches. Here the CDR3 DNA reads TGTGCCACCGACACAGGGGTGAACACTGAAGCTTTCTTT. This gives the protein CATDTGVNTEAFF. The complete variable domain, with remaining parts taken from reference TRBV19 and TRBJ1-1, reads DGGITQSPKYLFRKEGQNVTLSCEQNLNHDAMYWYRQDPGQGLRLIYYSQIVNDFQKGDIAEGYSVSREKKESFPLTVTSAQKNPTAFYLCATDTGVNTEAFFGQGTRLTVV.